Described below is a single TCR beta chain sequence and its context. The CDR3 extends over 16 amino acids. Germline-derived CDR1 and CDR2 are PRHDT and FYEKMQ (reference sequence). V dropped 5 bases and J dropped 3 bases, with 17 bases sitting between them. The sample comes from a study of blood T cell repertoires in COVID-19. Study at large: Donors in the United States, Italy and Spain gave samples during acute or convalescent COVID-19.

Per the original data handling: Amplification of reference gene primers was used by the study to estimate nucleated cell counts. Method: immunoSEQ multiplex PCR; TCRdb's copy keeps in-frame clones and lacks some. The V and J calls and clone size are taken from that table; D and trimming were inferred from the DNA. The profile shows a few hundred thousand clones, 86% of them singletons. The receptor's source is a man between 60 and 75 years old with acute or convalescent COVID-19. This rearrangement joins TRBV13 to TRBJ2-4, with a weak D call TRBD2 (5 bases). The sample was peripheral blood. The CDR3 DNA sequence: TGTGCCAGCAGCGACCCGGGCGTTCGGGACAAAAACATTCAGTACTTC. This gives the protein CASSDPGVRDKNIQYF.